The subject of this entry is one T cell receptor beta chain. Whole blood without T cell sorting served as the source of isolated total RNA. This sample is part of a study of monozygotic twins with inflammatory bowel disease. The CDR3 runs to 15 residues. Germline V gene data show CDR1 as SGHRS and CDR2 as YFSETQ. UMIs containing a 6-nucleotide sample barcode were added via template switching. Each CDR3 protein gets one entry in TCRdb, which reprocessed the 5' RACE reads and gives no DNA. The listing contains some 130,000 distinct CDR3 sequences. The sequence was collected from a human donor with ulcerative colitis or Crohn's disease, or a healthy co-twin of an affected twin (not recorded which). The chain combines TRBV5-1 with TRBJ2-7; absent DNA, TCRdb's TRBD2 call cannot be checked. The specimen was blood. CDR3 amino acids: CASTPGGRSSYEQYF.